These 28 T cell receptor beta chains share one sample of origin, sequenced in a study of blood T cell repertoires in COVID-19. Sequencing was performed with immunoSEQ multiplex PCR; in TCRdb, only in-frame clones are kept and a portion is missing. This table has over 130,000 clones, 84% appearing once. Sequencing input: peripheral blood. These receptors were obtained from a young man with COVID-19, enrolled during active disease.

The chain uses TRBV7-8 and TRBJ2-7; maybe TRBD2 (5 bases). The CDR3 spans 13 residues. Looked up from germline, CDR1 is SGHVS and CDR2 is FQNEAQ. With 6 bases removed from V and 5 bases from J, the gap between germline ends came to 14 bases. Here the CDR3 DNA reads TGTGCCAGCAGGCTCCGGTCCGGGGACGAGCAGTACTTC. This gives the protein CASRLRSGDEQYF. Together with reference TRBV7-8 and TRBJ2-7, the CDR3 gives the full variable domain: GAGVSQSPRYKVAKRGQDVALRCDPISGHVSLFWYQQALGQGPEFLTYFQNEAQLDKSGLPSDRFFAERPEGSVSTLKIQRTQQEDSAVYLCASRLRSGDEQYFGPGTRLTVT.

CDR3 DNA sequence: TGCGCCAGCAGCCAATTTCTCCAGGGAGGCACTGAAGCTTTCTTT. Amino acids: CASSQFLQGGTEAFF. V and J are TRBV4-1 and TRBJ1-1; perhaps TRBD1 as D (5 bases). The CDR3 sequence is 15 residues long. The germline V gene has CDR1 MGHRA and CDR2 YSYEKL. Trimming left V 2 bases short and J 4 bases short, with 14 bases between.

The chain couples TRBV15 to TRBJ2-1; the D gene is possibly TRBD2 (5 bases). The CDR3 is made up of 15 amino acids. Trimming took off 1 base at V and 6 bases at J, with 13 bases between the two ends. From germline, CDR1 is LNHNV and CDR2 YYDKDF (reference sequence). The CDR3 DNA is TGTGCCACCAGCAGAGGTCGTAAAGGGAGCAATGAGCAGTTCTTC. The encoded protein is CATSRGRKGSNEQFF. The whole variable domain, remainder taken from reference TRBV15 and TRBJ2-1, is DAMVIQNPRYQVTQFGKPVTLSCSQTLNHNVMYWYQQKSSQAPKLLFHYYDKDFNNEADTPDNFQSRRPNTSFCFLDIRSPGLGDTAMYLCATSRGRKGSNEQFFGPGTRLTVL.

Only one count was recorded for this clone. The V and J genes are TRBV12-3 or TRBV12-4 and TRBJ1-1; tentatively, D is TRBD1 (5 bases). Trimming took off 5 bases at V and 1 base at J, with 8 bases between the two ends. The CDR3 contains 13 residues. The CDR3 region has the DNA TGTGCCAGCAGTCTACAGGAGAACACTGAAGCTTTCTTT. It is translated as CASSLQENTEAFF.

The V call is TRBV25-1, the J call TRBJ2-1; tentative D call: TRBD2 (6 bases). Trimming shortened V by 1 base and J by 4 bases, and 20 bases separated the two germline ends. Germline V lookup: CDR1 MGHDK, CDR2 SYGVNS. The CDR3 totals 18 residues. The CDR3 here is CASSESGSVSGTYNEQFF. CDR3 nucleotides: TGTGCCAGCAGTGAATCAGGGTCGGTTAGCGGAACATACAATGAGCAGTTCTTC.

The chain couples TRBV9 to TRBJ2-3, with 12 bases aligning to TRBD2. V lost 5 bases and J lost 6; bases outside the gene matches: 7. The CDR3 runs to 15 residues. Germline V gives CDR1 SGDLS, CDR2 YYNGEE. The CDR3 DNA is TGTGCCAGCAGTAGACTAGCGGGAGAAAGGGATACGCAGTATTTT. Protein sequence: CASSRLAGERDTQYF.

The J gene is TRBJ2-7, the V gene TRBV11-2, with 10 nucleotides matching TRBD2. V was clipped by 5 bases and J by 4 bases; unmatched bases: 8. The CDR3 spans 15 residues. Germline V gives CDR1 SGHAT, CDR2 FQNNGV. CDR3 in amino acids: CASSRSSGREYEQYF. The CDR3 DNA reads TGTGCCAGCAGCCGATCTAGCGGGAGAGAATACGAGCAGTACTTC. Variable domain in full (rest from reference TRBV11-2 and TRBJ2-7): EAGVAQSPRYKIIEKRQSVAFWCNPISGHATLYWYQQILGQGPKLLIQFQNNGVVDDSQLPKDRFSAERLKGVDSTLKIQPAKLEDSAVYLCASSRSSGREYEQYFGPGTRLTVT.

V usage is TRBV6-5 and J usage is TRBJ2-7; 9 bases match TRBD1. This CDR3 spans 14 amino acids. V trimming: 4 bases; J trimming: 4 bases; junction bases outside the gene matches: 5. Germline CDR1 is MNHEY and CDR2 is SVGAGI. CDR3 DNA sequence: TGTGCCAGCAGTTCGGACAGGGGCCCTTACGAGCAGTACTTC. Translated: CASSSDRGPYEQYF.

The chain combines TRBV19 with TRBJ1-1; D perhaps matches TRBD1 (5 bases). CDR1 is LNHDA, CDR2 SQIVND, per germline (reference sequence). Trimming left V 5 bases short and J 1 base short, with 14 bases between. The CDR3 consists of 15 residues. The CDR3 coding sequence is TGTGCCAGTAGTGTTGGCAGGGCAGCGAACACTGAAGCTTTCTTT. Its translation is CASSVGRAANTEAFF.

This chain joins TRBV7-9 and TRBJ1-1; D call uncertain. The CDR3 is made up of 14 amino acids. Trimming stripped 6 bases from V and 5 bases from J, with 16 bases between. The V gene's germline CDR1 is SEHNR and CDR2 FQNEAQ (reference sequence). The DNA for the CDR3 is TGTGCCAGCAGAACCACCCAGGATAGTACTGAAGCTTTCTTT. Translation gives CASRTTQDSTEAFF. Combining the CDR3 with reference TRBV7-9 and TRBJ1-1 gives the whole variable domain DTGVSQNPRHKITKRGQNVTFRCDPISEHNRLYWYRQTLGQGPEFLTYFQNEAQLEKSRLLSDRFSAERPKGSFSTLEIQRTEQGDSAMYLCASRTTQDSTEAFFGQGTRLTVV.

V and J are TRBV2 and TRBJ1-2; D not resolved. The length of the CDR3 is 12 residues. V lost 6 bases and J lost 4, with 9 bases in between. Germline V CDR1 and CDR2: SNHLY, FYNNEI. The CDR3 loop is CASSSGSYGYTF. The CDR3 region has the DNA TGTGCCAGCAGCTCCGGGTCCTATGGCTACACCTTC.

This chain connects TRBV19 to TRBJ1-3; 7 nucleotides align to TRBD1. V shed 5 bases and J 4 bases; nucleotides not matched to a gene: 8. Germline V gives CDR1 LNHDA, CDR2 SQIVND (reference sequence). The CDR3 spans 15 residues. Here the CDR3 DNA reads TGTGCCAGTAGTTGGTTAGGGGGCGCCGGAAACACCATATATTTT. This gives the protein CASSWLGGAGNTIYF.

A single count supports this clone. This chain uses TRBV3-1 (or the pseudogene TRBV3-2) with TRBJ1-2; possible D gene TRBD1, 6 bases. Germline values: CDR1 LGHDT, CDR2 YNNKEL (reference sequence). This CDR3 has 12 residues. The V end lost 4 bases, the J end lost 8 bases, and 11 bases lay between the germline ends. CDR3 DNA: TGTGCCAGCAGCCGAAGCCAGGGGGGCTACACCTTC. Residues: CASSRSQGGYTF.

The chain links TRBV9 to TRBJ1-6, with 7 bases fitting TRBD1. J gave up 1 base and V 3 bases, and 7 bases lay outside the gene matches. There are 17 residues in the CDR3. The germline V gene has CDR1 SGDLS and CDR2 YYNGEE. DNA of the CDR3: TGTGCCAGCAGCGCCTTAACAGGGGTGTCCTATAATTCACCCCTCCACTTT. It yields the protein CASSALTGVSYNSPLHF.

In this sample, this clone turned up once. The chain links TRBV10-3 to TRBJ2-5; 11 bases are shared with TRBD1. Trimming took 7 bases from V and 2 from J; bases not matched to a gene: 6. The CDR3 extends over 15 amino acids. In germline, CDR1 is ENHRY, CDR2 SYGVKD. The CDR3 region is CAITRTGGEQETQYF. The CDR3 DNA sequence: TGTGCCATCACCCGGACAGGGGGCGAGCAAGAGACCCAGTACTTC.

The count of this clone is one. V and J are TRBV4-3 and TRBJ1-1; D possibly corresponds to TRBD1 (5 bases). Germline assignment: CDR1 LGHNA and CDR2 YSLEER. The length of the CDR3 is 14 residues. V gave up 4 bases and J gave up 1 base, with 10 bases separating them. In DNA form, the CDR3 reads TGCGCCAGCAGCCGTAATCAGGGGAACACTGAAGCTTTCTTT. Its translation is CASSRNQGNTEAFF.

This clone was seen more than once but under ten times. The sample carries other DNA sequences with the same CDR3. V usage is TRBV28 and J usage is TRBJ2-7; 7 bases fit TRBD2. The CDR3 spans 14 residues. Germline values: CDR1 MDHEN, CDR2 SYDVKM. The V and J ends lost 4 bases and 0 bases, in that order; junction bases with no gene match: 3. The chain's CDR3 is CASSWGGSSYEQYF. CDR3 coding DNA: TGTGCCAGCAGTTGGGGGGGGAGCTCCTACGAGCAGTACTTC.

This chain's CDR3 is CASSYGLGLQETQYF. The CDR3 bases are TGTGCCAGCAGCTATGGACTAGGATTACAAGAGACCCAGTACTTC. This chain joins TRBV28 and TRBJ2-5, with TRBD2 identical over 7 bases. Germline V gives CDR1 MDHEN, CDR2 SYDVKM. The CDR3 is 15 residues long. After removal of 6 bases from V and 2 bases from J, the junction contained 9 bases not matched to a gene. Supplemented by reference TRBV28 and TRBJ2-5, the full variable domain reads DVKVTQSSRYLVKRTGEKVFLECVQDMDHENMFWYRQDPGLGLRLIYFSYDVKMKEKGDIPEGYSVSREKKERFSLILESASTNQTSMYLCASSYGLGLQETQYFGPGTRLLVL.

This clone was seen a single time. The chain couples TRBV19 to TRBJ2-1, with D perhaps matching TRBD2 (5 bases). V was shortened by 8 bases and J by 2 bases, with 16 bases between the two germline ends. Germline CDR1 reads LNHDA; CDR2 reads SQIVND (reference sequence). CDR3 length: 15 amino acids. CDR3 sequence reads: CASLKGDSAYNEQFF. The CDR3 coding sequence is TGTGCCAGTCTGAAGGGAGACTCCGCCTACAATGAGCAGTTCTTC.

This clone has only one observation. This chain joins TRBV6-5 and TRBJ1-5, with a weak D call TRBD1 (6 bases). Germline CDR1 reads MNHEY; CDR2 reads SVGAGI. V was cut by 6 bases and J by 3 bases, with 12 bases left in between. The CDR3 runs 14 residues. CDR3 nucleotide sequence: TGTGCCAGCAGACAGGGTCTCTACAATCAGCCCCAGCATTTT. It yields the protein CASRQGLYNQPQHF.

The chain carries TRBV18 and TRBJ1-2, with D possibly TRBD1 on 5 matching bases. Germline assignment: CDR1 KGHSH and CDR2 LQKENI. The V end lost 3 bases, the J end lost 6 bases, and 14 bases lay between the germline ends. The CDR3 sequence is 14 residues long. CDR3 nucleotides: TGTGCCAGCTCACCGGTAGCAGGGAGGGATGGCTACACCTTC. Protein product: CASSPVAGRDGYTF. Combining the CDR3 with reference TRBV18 and TRBJ1-2 gives the whole variable domain NAGVMQNPRHLVRRRGQEARLRCSPMKGHSHVYWYRQLPEEGLKFMVYLQKENIIDESGMPKERFSAEFPKEGPSILRIQQVVRGDSAAYFCASSPVAGRDGYTFGSGTRLTVV.

This sequence joins TRBV15 and TRBJ2-5, with 7 positions matching TRBD2. The CDR3 length is 15 residues. Germline V gene data show CDR1 as LNHNV and CDR2 as YYDKDF (reference sequence). V was pared by 0 bases and J by 4 bases, with 5 bases of the junction left unmatched. The CDR3, as DNA: TGTGCCACCAGCAGAGATCGGGGAGGGGCAGAGACCCAGTACTTC. Protein sequence: CATSRDRGGAETQYF.

The chain joins TRBV10-2 to TRBJ1-4, with D perhaps TRBD1 (5 bases). Germline loops: CDR1 WSHSY, CDR2 SAAADI. Trimming stripped 4 bases from V and 8 bases from J, with 20 bases between. The CDR3 contains 16 residues. As DNA, the CDR3 is TGCGCCAGCAGTGGAGCCGGGGGATCTATTGAGGAAAAACTGTTTTTT. Translation gives CASSGAGGSIEEKLFF.

The CDR3 region has the DNA TGTGCCAGCAGAGAAAGCCCCGGTCAGCCCCAGCATTTT. Translation gives CASRESPGQPQHF. The chain joins TRBV5-5 to TRBJ1-5; the D is unclear. Per germline, CDR1 SGHKS and CDR2 YYEKEE (reference sequence). This CDR3 has 13 amino acids. Trimming pared 5 bases from V and 6 bases from J, leaving 12 bases between. Looking up the rest from reference TRBV5-5 and TRBJ1-5 gives the full variable domain: DAGVTQSPTHLIKTRGQQVTLRCSPISGHKSVSWYQQVLGQGPQFIFQYYEKEERGRGNFPDRFSARQFPNYSSELNVNALLLGDSALYLCASRESPGQPQHFGDGTRLSIL.

The CDR3 DNA is TGTGCCAGCTCACCACGGGCTAGCGAGCTCTACAATGAGCAGTTCTTC. Translating gives CASSPRASELYNEQFF. The genes are TRBV18 and TRBJ2-1; maybe TRBD2 (6 bases). The CDR3 extends over 16 amino acids. V lost 1 base and J lost 3, with 13 bases in between. Germline CDR1 KGHSH, CDR2 LQKENI.

This sequence joins TRBV28 and TRBJ2-7, with 10 bases aligning to TRBD1. Losses at the gene ends were 5 bases for V and 5 bases for J; bases not matched to a gene: 3. Germline values: CDR1 MDHEN, CDR2 SYDVKM. CDR3 length equals 13 residues. CDR3 DNA: TGTGCCAGCAGTGCCGGGACAGGGGACGAGCAGTACTTC. Translation gives CASSAGTGDEQYF.

This clone was recorded a few times. J is TRBJ2-7 and V is TRBV10-2; TRBD1 matches at 8 bases. This CDR3 region has 12 residues. V shed 8 bases and J 3 bases; nucleotides not matched to a gene: 3. CDR1 is WSHSY, CDR2 SAAADI, per germline. The CDR3 reads CASLGQGYEQYF. The CDR3 nucleotides are TGCGCCAGCCTCGGACAGGGCTACGAGCAGTACTTC.

The V gene is TRBV2, the J gene TRBJ2-1; D may be TRBD2 (6 bases). The germline gives CDR1 SNHLY, CDR2 FYNNEI. The CDR3 loop spans 16 amino acids. V was pared by 5 bases and J by 0 bases, with 14 bases between. The CDR3 sequence: CASSPLAGSSYNEQFF. The CDR3 bases are TGTGCCAGCAGTCCCCTCGCGGGGAGCTCCTACAATGAGCAGTTCTTC.